This T cell receptor beta chain was recovered during a study of kidney transplant recipient with SARS-CoV-2 infection. V was clipped by 3 bases and J by 9 bases; unmatched bases: 9. The CDR3 is 15 residues long. Germline V lookup: CDR1 SGHNT, CDR2 YYREEE (reference sequence). TCRdb re-derived calls from the reads in MiXCR, one entry per CDR3 protein. The profile shows approximately 240,000 distinct CDR3 sequences, 29% of them singletons. The TCR was taken from a male patient between 25 and 39 years old who had COVID-19 and was a kidney transplant recipient. Some T cells may have come from the graft donor. V and J are TRBV5-4 and TRBJ2-1, with 10 bases matching TRBD2. The sequencing used a blood sample, collected at baseline and around day 110 from a kidney transplant recipient. CDR3 sequence: CASSSLGGLAIEQFF. DNA of the CDR3: TGTGCCAGCAGCTCGTTAGGGGGACTAGCGATTGAGCAGTTCTTC.